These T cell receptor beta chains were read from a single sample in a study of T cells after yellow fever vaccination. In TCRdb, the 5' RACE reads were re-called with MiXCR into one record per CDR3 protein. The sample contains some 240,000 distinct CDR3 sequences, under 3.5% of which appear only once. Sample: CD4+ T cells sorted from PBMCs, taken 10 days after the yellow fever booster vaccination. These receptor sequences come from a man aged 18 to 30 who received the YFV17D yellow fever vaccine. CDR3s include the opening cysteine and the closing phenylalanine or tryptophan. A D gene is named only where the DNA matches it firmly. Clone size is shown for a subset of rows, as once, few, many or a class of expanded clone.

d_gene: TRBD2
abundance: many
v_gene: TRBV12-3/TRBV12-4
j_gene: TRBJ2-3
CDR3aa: CASSFRGGSDTQYF
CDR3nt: TGTGCCAGCAGTTTCCGGGGGGGGTCAGATACGCAGTATTTT

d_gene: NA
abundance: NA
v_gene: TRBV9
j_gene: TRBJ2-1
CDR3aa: CASSVGAVDISVEQFF
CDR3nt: TGTGCCAGCAGCGTAGGGGCGGTGGATATATCCGTTGAGCAGTTCTTC

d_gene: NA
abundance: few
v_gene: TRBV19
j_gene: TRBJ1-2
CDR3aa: CASSIRTAPQYGYTF
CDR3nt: TGTGCCAGTAGTATACGGACAGCGCCACAGTATGGCTACACCTTC

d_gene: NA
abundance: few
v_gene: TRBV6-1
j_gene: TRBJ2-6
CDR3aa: CATGLVSGANVLTF
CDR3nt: TGTGCCACTGGGTTGGTTTCTGGGGCCAACGTCCTGACTTTC

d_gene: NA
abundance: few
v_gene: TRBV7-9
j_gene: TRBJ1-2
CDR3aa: CASSPEAGVGYGYTF
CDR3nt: TGTGCCAGCAGCCCCGAGGCAGGGGTTGGCTATGGCTACACCTTC

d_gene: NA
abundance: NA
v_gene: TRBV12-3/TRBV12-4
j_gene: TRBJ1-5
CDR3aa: CASSLRFPGPNQPQHF
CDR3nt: TGTGCCAGCAGTTTGAGGTTTCCCGGGCCCAACCAGCCCCAGCATTTT

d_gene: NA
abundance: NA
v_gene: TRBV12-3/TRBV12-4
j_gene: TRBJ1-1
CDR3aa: CASSLLLGTEAFF
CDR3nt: TGTGCCAGCAGCCTCCTTTTGGGCACTGAAGCTTTCTTT

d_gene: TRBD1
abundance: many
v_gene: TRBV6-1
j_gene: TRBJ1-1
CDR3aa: CASSLGQAYEAFF
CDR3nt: TGTGCCAGCAGCTTAGGACAGGCGTATGAAGCTTTCTTT

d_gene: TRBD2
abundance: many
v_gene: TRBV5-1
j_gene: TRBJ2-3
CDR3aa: CASSFPLAGGTTQYF
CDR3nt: TGCGCCAGCAGCTTCCCACTAGCGGGGGGAACTACGCAGTATTTT

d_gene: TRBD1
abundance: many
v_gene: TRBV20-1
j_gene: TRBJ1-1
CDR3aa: CSARDRADTEAFF
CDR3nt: TGCAGTGCCCGAGACAGGGCCGACACTGAAGCTTTCTTT

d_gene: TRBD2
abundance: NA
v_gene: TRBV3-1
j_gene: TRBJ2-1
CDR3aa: CASSQGTSASSSYNEQFF
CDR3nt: TGTGCCAGCAGCCAAGGGACTAGCGCTTCAAGCTCCTACAATGAGCAGTTCTTC

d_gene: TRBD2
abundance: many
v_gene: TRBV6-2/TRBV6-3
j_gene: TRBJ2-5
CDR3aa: CASTPGGGQETQYF
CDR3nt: TGTGCCAGCACCCCAGGCGGGGGGCAAGAGACCCAGTACTTC

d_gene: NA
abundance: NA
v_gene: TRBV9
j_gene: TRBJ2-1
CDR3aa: CASSPAPSSYNEQFF
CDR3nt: TGTGCCAGCAGTCCAGCCCCGAGCTCCTACAATGAGCAGTTCTTC

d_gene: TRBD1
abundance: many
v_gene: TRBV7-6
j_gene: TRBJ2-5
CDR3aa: CASSSPRGRETQYF
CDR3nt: TGTGCCAGCAGCTCCCCCAGGGGGCGGGAGACCCAGTACTTC

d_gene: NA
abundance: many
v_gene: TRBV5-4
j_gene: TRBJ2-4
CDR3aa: CASSLGQIKNIQYF
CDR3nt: TGTGCCAGCAGCTTGGGACAGATAAAAAACATTCAGTACTTC

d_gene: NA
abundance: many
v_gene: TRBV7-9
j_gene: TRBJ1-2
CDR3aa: CASSELVGYTF
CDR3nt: TGTGCCAGCAGCGAGCTGGTCGGCTACACCTTC

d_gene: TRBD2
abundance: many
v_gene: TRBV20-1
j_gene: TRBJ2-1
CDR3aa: CSARGTSGARVSYNEQFF
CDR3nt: TGCAGTGCTAGAGGGACTAGCGGGGCCCGTGTGTCCTACAATGAGCAGTTCTTC

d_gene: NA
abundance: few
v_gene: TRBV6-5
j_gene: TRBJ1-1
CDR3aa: CASSYRVDTEAFF
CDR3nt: TGTGCCAGCAGTTACAGGGTAGACACTGAAGCTTTCTTT

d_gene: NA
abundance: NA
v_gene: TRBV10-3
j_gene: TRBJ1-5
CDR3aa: CAISERNNQPQHF
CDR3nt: TGTGCCATCAGTGAGCGGAACAATCAGCCCCAGCATTTT

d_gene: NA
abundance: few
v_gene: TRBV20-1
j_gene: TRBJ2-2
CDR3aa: CSARVQNTGELFF
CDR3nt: TGCAGTGCTAGAGTACAGAACACCGGGGAGCTGTTTTTT

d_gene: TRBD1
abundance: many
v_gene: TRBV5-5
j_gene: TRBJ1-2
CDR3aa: CASSPQGAGGYTF
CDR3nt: TGTGCCAGCAGCCCTCAGGGGGCTGGTGGCTACACCTTC

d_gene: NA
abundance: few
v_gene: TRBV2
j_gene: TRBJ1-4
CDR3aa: CASNGLGGPQLFF
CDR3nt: TGTGCCAGCAACGGTTTGGGGGGACCCCAACTGTTTTTT

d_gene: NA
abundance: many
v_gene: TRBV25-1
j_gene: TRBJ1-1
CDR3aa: CASSRHIGPSSFFF
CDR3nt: TGTGCCAGCAGTCGACACATAGGGCCCTCGTCCTTTTTCTTT

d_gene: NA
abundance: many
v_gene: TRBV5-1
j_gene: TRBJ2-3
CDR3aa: CASSLSLRPEDTQYF
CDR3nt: TGCGCCAGCAGCTTGTCGCTCAGGCCTGAAGATACGCAGTATTTT

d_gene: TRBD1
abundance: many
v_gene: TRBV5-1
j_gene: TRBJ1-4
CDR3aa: CASSPDREEEKLFF
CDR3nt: TGCGCCAGCAGCCCGGACAGGGAGGAGGAAAAACTGTTTTTT

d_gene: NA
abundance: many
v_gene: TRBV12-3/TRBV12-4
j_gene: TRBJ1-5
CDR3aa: CASSFFPTINQPQHF
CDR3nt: TGTGCCAGCAGTTTCTTTCCAACGATCAATCAGCCCCAGCATTTT

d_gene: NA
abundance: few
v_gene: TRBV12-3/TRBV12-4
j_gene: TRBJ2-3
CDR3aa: CASSFLGQGFTDTQYF
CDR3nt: TGTGCCAGCAGTTTTCTAGGGCAAGGATTCACAGATACGCAGTATTTT

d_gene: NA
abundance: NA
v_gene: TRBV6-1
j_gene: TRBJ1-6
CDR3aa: CASSEGGPWSPLHF
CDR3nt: TGTGCCAGCAGTGAGGGGGGACCTTGGTCACCCCTCCACTTT

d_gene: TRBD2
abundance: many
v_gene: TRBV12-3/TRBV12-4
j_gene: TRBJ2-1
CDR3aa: CASRGLAGGDEQFF
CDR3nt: TGTGCCAGCAGGGGACTAGCGGGGGGGGATGAGCAGTTCTTC

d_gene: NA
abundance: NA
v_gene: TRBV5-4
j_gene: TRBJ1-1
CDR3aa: CASSPGGWGEAFF
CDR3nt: TGTGCCAGCAGCCCGGGGGGTTGGGGTGAAGCTTTCTTT

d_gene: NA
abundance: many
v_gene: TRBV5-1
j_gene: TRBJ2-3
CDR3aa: CASSQPGGTDTQYF
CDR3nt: TGCGCCAGCAGCCAGCCTGGGGGCACAGATACGCAGTATTTT

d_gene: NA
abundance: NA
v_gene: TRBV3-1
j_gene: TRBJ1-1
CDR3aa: CASSQPYGGTTEAFF
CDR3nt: TGTGCCAGCAGCCAACCCTACGGAGGGACCACTGAAGCTTTCTTT

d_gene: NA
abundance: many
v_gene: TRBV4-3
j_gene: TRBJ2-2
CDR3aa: CASSQTVGPVGTGELFF
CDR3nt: TGCGCCAGCAGCCAGACCGTGGGACCCGTTGGAACCGGGGAGCTGTTTTTT

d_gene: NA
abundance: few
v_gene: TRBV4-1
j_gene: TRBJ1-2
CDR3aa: CASSQEVGLRSYTF
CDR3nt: TGCGCCAGCAGCCAGGAGGTAGGACTCAGGAGCTACACCTTC

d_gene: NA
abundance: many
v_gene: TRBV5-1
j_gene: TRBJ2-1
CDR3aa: CASSQELVYNEQFF
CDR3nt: TGCGCCAGCAGCCAAGAACTCGTATACAATGAGCAGTTCTTC

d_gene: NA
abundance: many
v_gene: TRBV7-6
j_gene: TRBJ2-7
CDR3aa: CASSRTGSMKEQYF
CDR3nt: TGTGCCAGCAGCCGAACAGGGAGTATGAAAGAGCAGTACTTC

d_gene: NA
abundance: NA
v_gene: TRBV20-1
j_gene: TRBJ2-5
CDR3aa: CSAPQAGRETQYF
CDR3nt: TGCAGTGCTCCCCAGGCGGGCCGAGAGACCCAGTACTTC

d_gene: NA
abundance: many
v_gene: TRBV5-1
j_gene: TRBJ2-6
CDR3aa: CASSDQGSGANVLTF
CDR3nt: TGCGCCAGCAGCGACCAAGGCTCTGGGGCCAACGTCCTGACTTTC

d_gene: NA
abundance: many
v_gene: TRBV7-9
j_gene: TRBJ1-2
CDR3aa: CASSLPDRLGGGYTF
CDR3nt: TGTGCCAGCAGCTTACCCGACAGGCTTGGGGGTGGCTACACCTTC

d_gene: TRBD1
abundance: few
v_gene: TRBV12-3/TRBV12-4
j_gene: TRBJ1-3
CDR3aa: CASRTQGAGGNTIYF
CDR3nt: TGTGCCAGCAGGACACAGGGGGCAGGTGGAAACACCATATATTTT

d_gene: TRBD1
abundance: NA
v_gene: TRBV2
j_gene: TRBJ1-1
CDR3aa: CASRRGTGGAEAFF
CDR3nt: TGTGCCAGCAGGCGAGGGACAGGGGGGGCTGAAGCTTTCTTT

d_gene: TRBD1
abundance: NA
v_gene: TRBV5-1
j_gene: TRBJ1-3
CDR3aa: CASSTRTGSGNTIYF
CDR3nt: TGCGCCAGCAGCACTCGGACAGGCTCTGGAAACACCATATATTTT

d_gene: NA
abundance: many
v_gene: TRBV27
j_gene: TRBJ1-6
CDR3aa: CASSLSPGWYNSPLHF
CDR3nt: TGTGCCAGCAGTTTATCCCCAGGGTGGTATAATTCACCCCTCCACTTT

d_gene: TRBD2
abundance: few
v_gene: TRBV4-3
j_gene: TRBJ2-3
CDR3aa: CASSQDSERGGNTDTQYF
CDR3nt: TGCGCCAGCAGCCAAGATTCGGAGCGGGGGGGCAATACAGATACGCAGTATTTT

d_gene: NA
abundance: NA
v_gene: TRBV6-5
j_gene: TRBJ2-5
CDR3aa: CASSYVGGWQETQYF
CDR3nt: TGTGCCAGCAGTTACGTCGGGGGCTGGCAAGAGACCCAGTACTTC

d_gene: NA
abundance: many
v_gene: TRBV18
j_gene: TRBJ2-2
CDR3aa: CASSPTRANTGELFF
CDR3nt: TGTGCCAGCTCACCAACCCGAGCGAACACCGGGGAGCTGTTTTTT

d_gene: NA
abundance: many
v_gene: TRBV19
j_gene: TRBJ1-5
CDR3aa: CASSIQGIQPQHF
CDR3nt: TGTGCCAGTAGTATCCAGGGAATACAGCCCCAGCATTTT

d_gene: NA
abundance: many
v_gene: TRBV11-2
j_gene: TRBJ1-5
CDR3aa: CASSLSGVSNQPQHF
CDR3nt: TGTGCCAGCAGTCTCTCGGGTGTCAGCAATCAGCCCCAGCATTTT

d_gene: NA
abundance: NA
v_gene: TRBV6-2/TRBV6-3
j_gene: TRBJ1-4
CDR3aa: CASSYAWRGAGEKLFF
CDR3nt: TGTGCCAGCAGTTACGCGTGGCGGGGCGCCGGCGAAAAACTGTTTTTT

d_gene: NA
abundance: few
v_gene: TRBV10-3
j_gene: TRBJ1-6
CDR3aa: CAISITGRNSPLHF
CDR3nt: TGTGCCATCAGTATTACAGGGCGAAATTCACCCCTCCACTTT

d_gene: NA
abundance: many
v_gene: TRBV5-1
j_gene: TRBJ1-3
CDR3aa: CASSLRGEFSGNTIYF
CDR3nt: TGCGCCAGCAGCCTGAGGGGGGAATTCTCTGGAAACACCATATATTTT

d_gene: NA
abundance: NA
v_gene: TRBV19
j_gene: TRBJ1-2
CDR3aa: CASTHTQTYGYTF
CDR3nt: TGTGCCAGCACCCACACGCAGACCTATGGCTACACCTTC

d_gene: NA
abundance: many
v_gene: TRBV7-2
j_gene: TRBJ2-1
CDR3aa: CASSVQDYNEQFF
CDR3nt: TGTGCCAGCAGCGTACAGGATTACAATGAGCAGTTCTTC

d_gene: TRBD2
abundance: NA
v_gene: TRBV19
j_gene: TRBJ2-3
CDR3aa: CASSIHSGISTDTQYF
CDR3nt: TGTGCCAGTAGTATCCATAGCGGGATTAGCACAGATACGCAGTATTTT

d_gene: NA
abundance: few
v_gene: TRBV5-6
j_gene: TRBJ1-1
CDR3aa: CASSLPLLTEAFF
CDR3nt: TGTGCCAGCAGCTTGCCACTACTCACTGAAGCTTTCTTT